One sample yielded the 21 T cell receptor beta chains listed below, sequenced in a study of regulatory T cells in long-lasting Graves disease. HTBI primers from iRepertoire and Arm-PCR of CDR3 regions yielded the TCR beta libraries. TCRdb re-called the multiplex PCR reads through MiXCR, storing one row per CDR3 protein. The repertoire holds 400,000 to 500,000 distinct CDR3 sequences, with approximately 16% as singletons. Time point indicated: newly diagnosed GD, antithyroid drugs for less than 3 months. TCR sequences were obtained from RNA taken from PBMCs. The sample was also reused in another study, on T cells in Graves' hyperthyroidism and ophthalmopathy.

The sample here was peripheral blood mononuclear cells (PBMCs), taken at new diagnosis, from a patient treated with antithyroid drugs. The receptors stem from a woman aged 40 to 55 with Graves disease.

This clonotype was detected ten times or more. A read error may account for a junction end that differs from germline. This chain connects TRBV7-2 to TRBJ2-3, with TRBD2 matching 11 bases. Germline V lookup: CDR1 SGHTA, CDR2 FQGNSA. The CDR3 spans 16 residues. DNA of the CDR3: TGTGCCAGCAGCCTAGCGGGGGGAGTGGGCACAGATACGCAGTATTTT. This gives the protein CASSLAGGVGTDTQYF.

This clonotype showed up many times. The chain employs TRBV27 and TRBJ2-5, with D perhaps being TRBD1 or TRBD2 (5 bases each). Trimming cost V 3 bases and J 4 bases, with 15 bases left between them. The CDR3 has 15 amino acids. CDR1 and CDR2 (germline): MNHEY, SMNVEV (reference sequence). The CDR3 sequence is CASSFLGQGAETQYF. The CDR3 DNA reads as TGTGCCAGCAGTTTTTTAGGTCAGGGAGCAGAGACCCAGTACTTC.

The V gene is TRBV5-1, the J gene TRBJ2-7; the D gene is possibly TRBD1 (5 bases). CDR1 and CDR2 from the germline V gene are SGHRS and YFSETQ. The CDR3 has 14 amino acids. V lost 1 base, J lost 4 bases, and 12 bases lay in between. CDR3 in amino acids: CASSLHWGDYEQYF. The CDR3 DNA reads TGCGCCAGCAGCTTGCATTGGGGCGATTACGAGCAGTACTTC.

This chain joins TRBV29-1 and TRBJ1-5; TRBD1 is a possible D gene (6 bases). The germline V and J ends were trimmed by 7 bases and 5 bases, with 21 bases remaining between them. From germline, CDR1 is SQVTM and CDR2 ANQGSEA. The CDR3 is 15 amino acids. Written as DNA, the CDR3 is TGCAGCGCCTCGGACAGCCAGGTAACCTATCAGCCCCAGCATTTT. Translation: CSASDSQVTYQPQHF.

This clonotype was seen repeatedly, ten times or more. The V call is TRBV6-9, the J call TRBJ2-4; TRBD1 matches at 8 bases. The CDR3 sequence is 14 residues long. V gave up 4 bases and J gave up 6 bases; unmatched junction bases: 5. Germline V gives CDR1 MNHGY, CDR2 SVAAGI. This chain's CDR3 is CASSFGQGRNIQYF. CDR3 DNA: TGTGCCAGCAGTTTCGGACAGGGAAGAAACATTCAGTACTTC.

The rearrangement links TRBV4-3 to TRBJ2-1, with D possibly TRBD2 on 6 matching bases. This CDR3 has 16 residues. V lost 4 bases to trimming and J lost 2 bases, with 15 bases between them. Germline assignment: CDR1 LGHNA and CDR2 YSLEER. The CDR3 DNA sequence: TGCGCCAGCAGCCGCTTCGGGAGAGAGACCTACAATGAGCAGTTCTTC. This gives the protein CASSRFGRETYNEQFF.

This clonotype was recorded many times. The chain employs TRBV6-2 or TRBV6-3 and TRBJ2-3, with D unresolved. Deletions cut 0 bases from V and 2 bases from J, with 12 bases between. Germline-derived CDR1 and CDR2 are MNHEY and SVGEGT. There are 16 residues in the CDR3. CDR3 sequence: CASSYSKGGATDTQYF. The DNA for the CDR3 is TGTGCCAGCAGTTACTCAAAGGGCGGCGCCACAGATACGCAGTATTTT.

This clonotype has a count of ten or more. The chain is built from TRBV11-3 and TRBJ1-1, with D maybe TRBD1 (6 bases). Per germline, CDR1 SGHNT and CDR2 YENEEA. V lost 5 bases and J lost 1, with 11 bases in between. The CDR3 length is 14 residues. CDR3 in DNA: TGTGCCAGCAGCAAACAGGGCACGAACACTGAAGCTTTCTTT. As protein: CASSKQGTNTEAFF.

This clonotype came up many times. V usage is TRBV7-3 and J usage is TRBJ2-1; D is possibly TRBD2 (6 bases). V lost 2 bases and J lost 4, with 12 bases in between. There are 15 residues in the CDR3. From germline, CDR1 is SGHTA and CDR2 FQGTGA. CDR3 sequence reads: CASSLYVGLYNEQFF. CDR3 nucleotides: TGTGCCAGCAGCTTATACGTGGGACTGTACAATGAGCAGTTCTTC.

This clonotype was observed at least ten times. The chain combines TRBV2 with TRBJ2-7, with D possibly matching TRBD1 (6 bases). CDR3 length: 15 residues. The V and J ends lost 6 bases and 0 bases respectively, with 15 bases between them. Germline-derived CDR1 and CDR2 are SNHLY and FYNNEI. CDR3 region: CASRAGQQLSYEQYF. CDR3 nucleotides: TGTGCCAGCAGAGCTGGACAGCAACTCTCCTACGAGCAGTACTTC. Looking up the rest from reference TRBV2 and TRBJ2-7 gives the full variable domain: EPEVTQTPSHQVTQMGQEVILRCVPISNHLYFYWYRQILGQKVEFLVSFYNNEISEKSEIFDDQFSVERPDGSNFTLKIRSTKLEDSAMYFCASRAGQQLSYEQYFGPGTRLTVT.

This clonotype was observed many times. V and J are TRBV7-9 and TRBJ1-6; 9 nucleotides match TRBD1. The ends lost 5 bases at V and 9 bases at J; junction bases unmatched: 14. There are 17 residues in the CDR3. Germline V CDR1 and CDR2: SEHNR, FQNEAQ (reference sequence). The CDR3 sequence is CASSAGGTGTAGSPLHF. The CDR3, as DNA: TGTGCCAGCAGCGCAGGCGGGACAGGGACGGCGGGTTCACCCCTCCACTTT.

There are many counts of this clonotype. The gene calls are TRBV14 and TRBJ2-1; possibly TRBD2 for D (6 bases). This CDR3 is built from 15 residues. Germline V gene data show CDR1 as SGHDN and CDR2 as FVKESK. V was pared by 1 base and J by 5 bases, with 12 bases between. The CDR3 DNA reads as TGTGCCAGCAGCCAAGCGGGGGACTTCAACAATGAGCAGTTCTTC. This encodes CASSQAGDFNNEQFF.

This clonotype was detected many times. This chain connects TRBV5-1 to TRBJ2-3, with 13 bases identical to TRBD2. The CDR3 covers 19 residues. Trimming removed 5 bases from V and 0 bases from J; junction bases left unmatched: 12. Germline CDR1 reads SGHRS; CDR2 reads YFSETQ. The CDR3 reads CASSYVPGLAGRSTDTQYF. CDR3 in DNA: TGCGCCAGCAGTTATGTACCGGGACTAGCGGGACGTAGCACAGATACGCAGTATTTT. Full variable domain (missing parts from reference TRBV5-1 and TRBJ2-3): KAGVTQTPRYLIKTRGQQVTLSCSPISGHRSVSWYQQTPGQGLQFLFEYFSETQRNKGNFPGRFSGRQFSNSRSEMNVSTLELGDSALYLCASSYVPGLAGRSTDTQYFGPGTRLTVL.

This clonotype has more than one count but fewer than ten. This chain uses TRBV5-1 with TRBJ2-2; maybe TRBD1 (6 bases). This CDR3 contains 17 residues. Looked up from germline, CDR1 is SGHRS and CDR2 is YFSETQ. With 4 bases removed from V and 2 bases from J, the gap between germline ends came to 18 bases. CDR3 residues: CASSPNPGQSNTGELFF. CDR3 DNA: TGCGCCAGCAGCCCGAACCCAGGACAGTCCAACACCGGGGAGCTGTTTTTT.

The rearrangement links TRBV18 to TRBJ2-1, with a tentative D call TRBD2 (6 bases). The CDR3 runs to 15 residues. Trimming shortened V by 5 bases and J by 4 bases, and 15 bases separated the two germline ends. The germline V gene has CDR1 KGHSH and CDR2 LQKENI. The CDR3 spells CASSSRGTTYNEQFF. Here the CDR3 DNA reads TGTGCCAGCTCATCCCGCGGGACCACTTACAATGAGCAGTTCTTC.

This clonotype was detected ten times or more. The V gene is TRBV12-3 or TRBV12-4, the J gene TRBJ1-1; no clear D gene. This CDR3 comprises 15 residues. V was shortened by 7 bases and J by 1 base, with 16 bases between the two germline ends. The CDR3 loop is CASTTPGRTNTEAFF. DNA for the CDR3: TGTGCCAGCACCACGCCGGGCCGAACGAACACTGAAGCTTTCTTT.

The table lists this clonotype with many counts. J is TRBJ2-1 and V is TRBV10-3; 16 bases fit TRBD2. This CDR3 contains 16 residues. The V gene's germline CDR1 is ENHRY and CDR2 SYGVKD. The V and J ends lost 6 bases and 9 bases, in that order; junction bases with no gene match: 8. The CDR3 sequence: CAIRMGLAGGSAEQFF. Here the CDR3 DNA reads TGTGCCATCAGGATGGGACTAGCGGGAGGGTCAGCTGAGCAGTTCTTC.

J is TRBJ2-4 and V is TRBV3-1; the D gene is possibly TRBD1 (6 bases). The V gene lost 3 bases and the J gene lost 0 bases, with 15 bases spanning the gap. The CDR3 loop spans 17 amino acids. Per germline, CDR1 LGHDT and CDR2 YNNKEL (reference sequence). The CDR3 DNA follows: TGTGCCAGCAGCCAGGCGACAGGTTTACTAGCCAAAAACATTCAGTACTTC. The encoded protein is CASSQATGLLAKNIQYF.

With respect to this clonotype: This is likely an artifact of a read error, given a far larger clone one base away. The chain links TRBV4-1 to TRBJ2-7, with 10 bases that match TRBD1. Germline assignment: CDR1 MGHRA and CDR2 YSYEKL. The CDR3 consists of 14 residues. The ends lost 3 bases at V and 6 bases at J; junction bases unmatched: 5. The CDR3 sequence is CASSHDRGLAEQYF. CDR3 in DNA: TGCGCCAGCAGCCACGACAGGGGGCTGGCCGAGCAGTACTTC.

This clonotype was counted many times. This chain joins TRBV12-3 or TRBV12-4 and TRBJ2-7, with 11 positions matching TRBD2. The CDR3 extends over 13 amino acids. The J segment lost 6 bases and the V segment lost 10 bases, leaving 8 bases of the junction unmatched. Here the CDR3 DNA reads TGTGCCACCTCGACTAGCGGGAAATCCGAGCAGTACTTC. Protein: CATSTSGKSEQYF.

This clonotype was found many times. The rearrangement joins TRBV5-5 to TRBJ2-5, with 9 bases fitting TRBD2. The CDR3 contains 15 residues. Trimming cost V 1 base and J 4 bases; bases outside gene matches: 5. Germline assignment: CDR1 SGHKS and CDR2 YYEKEE (reference sequence). The CDR3 DNA is TGTGCCAGCAGCTTGATGCTAGCGGGAACAGAGACCCAGTACTTC. This gives the protein CASSLMLAGTETQYF.